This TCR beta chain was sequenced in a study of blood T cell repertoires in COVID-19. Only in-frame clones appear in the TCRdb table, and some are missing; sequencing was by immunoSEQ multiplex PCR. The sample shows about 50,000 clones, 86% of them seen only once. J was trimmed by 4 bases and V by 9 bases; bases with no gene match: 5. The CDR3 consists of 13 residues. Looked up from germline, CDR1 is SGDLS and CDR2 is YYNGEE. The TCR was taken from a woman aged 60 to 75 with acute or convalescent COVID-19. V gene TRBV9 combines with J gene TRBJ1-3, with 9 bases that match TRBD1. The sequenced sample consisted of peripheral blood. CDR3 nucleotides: TGTGCCACCGGGACAGGGAGGGGAAACACCATATATTTT. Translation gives CATGTGRGNTIYF.